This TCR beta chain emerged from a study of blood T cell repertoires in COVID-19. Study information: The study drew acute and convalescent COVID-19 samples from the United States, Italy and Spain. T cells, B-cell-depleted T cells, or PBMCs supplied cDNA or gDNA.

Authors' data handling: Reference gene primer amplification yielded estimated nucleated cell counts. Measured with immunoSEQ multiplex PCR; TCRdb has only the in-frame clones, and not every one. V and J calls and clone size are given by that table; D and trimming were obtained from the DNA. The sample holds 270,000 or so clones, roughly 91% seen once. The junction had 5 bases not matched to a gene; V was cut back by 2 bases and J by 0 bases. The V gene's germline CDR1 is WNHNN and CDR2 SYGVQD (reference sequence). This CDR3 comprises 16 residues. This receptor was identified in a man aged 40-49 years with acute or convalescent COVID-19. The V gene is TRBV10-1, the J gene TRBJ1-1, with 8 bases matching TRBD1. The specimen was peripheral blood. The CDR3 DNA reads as TGCGCCAGCAGTGAGAACAGGGGGAACATGAACACTGAAGCTTTCTTT. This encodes CASSENRGNMNTEAFF.